What follows are 5 T cell receptor beta chains derived from one specimen sequenced in a study of blood T cell repertoires in COVID-19. The assay was immunoSEQ multiplex PCR, and TCRdb's table has in-frame clones only and misses some. The sample lists under 400,000 clones, 86% occurring once. The sequencing sample was made of PBMCs or T cells enriched from blood (not recorded which). The receptors originated from a woman in her 40s with acute COVID-19.

J is TRBJ2-1 and V is TRBV11-3, with 8 bases aligning to TRBD2. The CDR3 is made up of 16 amino acids. The V and J ends lost 2 bases and 3 bases, in that order; junction bases with no gene match: 6. CDR1 SGHNT and CDR2 YENEEA come from the germline V gene. Here the CDR3 DNA reads TGTGCCAGCAGCTTATTGGCGGGGGGCCACTACAATGAGCAGTTCTTC. As protein: CASSLLAGGHYNEQFF.

The chain has TRBV5-5 and TRBJ2-2; 7 bases fit TRBD1. This CDR3 comprises 16 residues. CDR1 and CDR2 (germline): SGHKS, YYEKEE (reference sequence). Germline trimming cut 3 bases from V and 5 bases from J; bases unmatched to any gene: 10. CDR3 nucleotide sequence: TGTGCCAGCAGCTCCGGGACAGCCTCTATTACCGGGGAGCTGTTTTTT. Its translation: CASSSGTASITGELFF.

The rearrangement joins TRBV20-1 to TRBJ2-7; 8 bases line up with TRBD1. The V gene's germline CDR1 is DFQATT and CDR2 SNEGSKA (reference sequence). The CDR3 sequence is 14 residues long. J gave up 3 bases and V 3 bases, and 7 bases lay outside the gene matches. CDR3: CSASPGQEYYEQYF. CDR3 bases: TGCAGTGCTAGTCCGGGACAGGAGTACTACGAGCAGTACTTC.

The chain joins TRBV28 to TRBJ2-7; 10 bases agree with TRBD2. The V gene end was trimmed by 6 bases and the J gene end by 3 bases; junction bases not matched to a gene: 2. The CDR3 contains 13 residues. The germline gives CDR1 MDHEN, CDR2 SYDVKM. In DNA, the CDR3 is TGTGCCAGCAGGACTAGCGGGTACTACGAGCAGTACTTC. Translating it yields CASRTSGYYEQYF.

The J gene is TRBJ2-1, the V gene TRBV7-2, with D hard to call. The CDR3 has 14 residues. Germline V lookup: CDR1 SGHTA, CDR2 FQGNSA. The V end was cut by 1 base, the J end by 4 bases, with 8 bases between. CDR3 nucleotide sequence: TGTGCCAGCAGCTTAGTCCGAGCGTACAATGAGCAGTTCTTC. It specifies CASSLVRAYNEQFF.